This T cell receptor (beta chain) was captured in a study of T cell responses to AZD1222 COVID-19 vaccine. At the level of the study: Combined were second doses at about 4 or about 12 weeks. Study-level findings and limits: Females made up more of the donors, who were largely white British, and clonal diversity may have come out too low. The study reported that nearly half of spike-specific TCRs target unmutated variant regions.

Worth noting for this clone: The antigen is unknown.

TCRdb's copy holds only in-frame clones and misses some; the assay was immunoSEQ multiplex PCR. There are about 96,000 clones in the sample; approximately 87% occur only once, and less than 3.5% lies in the top ten. Trimming took off 3 bases at V and 2 bases at J, with 14 bases between the two ends. The CDR3 contains 15 residues. Per the germline V gene, CDR1 is MRHNA and CDR2 is SNTAGT. Material: peripheral blood, obtained on day 0 of AZD1222 vaccination. The chain combines TRBV6-4 with TRBJ2-7, with D tentatively TRBD2 (5 bases). This receptor was taken from an adult in good health. In DNA form, the CDR3 reads TGTGCCAGCAGTGAACAACACGAGGGCCCCTACGAGCAGTACTTC. Translation: CASSEQHEGPYEQYF.